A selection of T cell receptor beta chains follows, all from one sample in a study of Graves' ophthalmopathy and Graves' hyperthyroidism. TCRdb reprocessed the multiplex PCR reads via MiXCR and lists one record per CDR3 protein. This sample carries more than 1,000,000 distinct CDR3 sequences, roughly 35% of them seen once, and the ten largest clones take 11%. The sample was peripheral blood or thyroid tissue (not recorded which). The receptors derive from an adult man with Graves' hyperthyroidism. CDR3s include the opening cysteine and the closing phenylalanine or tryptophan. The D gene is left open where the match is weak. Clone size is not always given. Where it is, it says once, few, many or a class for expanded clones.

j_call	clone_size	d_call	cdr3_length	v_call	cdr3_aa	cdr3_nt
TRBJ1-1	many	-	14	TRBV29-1	CSVEAQQINTEAFF	TGCAGCGTTGAAGCGCAACAGATTAACACTGAAGCTTTCTTT
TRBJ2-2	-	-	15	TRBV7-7	CASSLDSGTEGELFF	TGTGCCAGCAGCTTAGATAGTGGCACTGAAGGGGAGCTGTTTTTT
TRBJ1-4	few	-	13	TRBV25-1	CAREGRVGEKLSF	TGTGCTAGAGAGGGCAGGGTTGGCGAAAAACTGTCTTTT
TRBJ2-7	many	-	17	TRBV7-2	CASSRPPEGVTSYEQYF	TGTGCCAGCAGCCGCCCTCCCGAGGGGGTGACCTCCTACGAGCAGTACTTC
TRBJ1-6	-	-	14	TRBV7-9	CASSLSADNSPLHF	TGTGCCAGCAGCTTATCGGCAGATAATTCACCCCTCCACTTT
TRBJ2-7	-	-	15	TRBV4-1	CASSQDGAGSYEQYF	TGCGCCAGCAGCCAAGATGGGGCGGGCTCCTACGAGCAGTACTTC
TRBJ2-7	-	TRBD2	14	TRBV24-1	CATSDGGSSYEQYF	TGTGCCACCAGTGACGGCGGGAGTTCCTACGAGCAGTACTTC
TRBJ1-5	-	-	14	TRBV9	CASSAEGSNQPQHF	TGTGCCAGCAGCGCCGAAGGGAGCAATCAGCCCCAGCATTTT
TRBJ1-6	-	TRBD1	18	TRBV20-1	CSAIVGTGGAKSNSPLHF	TGCAGTGCTATTGTGGGGACAGGGGGCGCGAAGAGTAATTCACCCCTCCACTTT
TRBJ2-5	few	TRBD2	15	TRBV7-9	CASSLLGSGTKTQYF	TGTGCCAGCAGCTTACTCGGTAGCGGGACGAAGACCCAGTACTTC
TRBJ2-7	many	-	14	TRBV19	CASRPSTRTYEQYF	TGTGCCAGTAGGCCCAGCACGAGGACGTACGAGCAGTACTTC
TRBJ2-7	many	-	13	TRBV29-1	CSVVVRSRYEQYF	TGCAGCGTTGTAGTCAGAAGTAGATACGAGCAGTACTTC
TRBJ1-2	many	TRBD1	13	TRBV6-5	CASSYTGQHGYTF	TGTGCCAGCAGTTACACGGGACAGCATGGCTACACCTTC
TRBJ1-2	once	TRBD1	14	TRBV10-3	CAIRRDSDNYGYTF	TGTGCCATCAGACGGGACAGCGATAACTATGGCTACACCTTC
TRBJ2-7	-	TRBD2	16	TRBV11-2	CASSLGGGGAFYEQYF	TGTGCCAGCAGCTTAGGTGGCGGGGGGGCCTTCTACGAGCAGTACTTC
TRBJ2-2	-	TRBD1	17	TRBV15	CATSRPDRGRLGGELFF	TGTGCCACCAGCAGACCTGACAGGGGTCGGCTTGGCGGGGAGCTGTTTTTT
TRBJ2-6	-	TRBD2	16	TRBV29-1	CSVEGSGGSGANVLTF	TGCAGCGTTGAAGGTTCGGGAGGCTCTGGGGCCAACGTCCTGACTTTC